The 7 T cell receptor beta chains given below trace back to one sample, sequenced in a study of OX40 agonist ivuxolimab in advanced cancers. Sequenced by immunoSEQ multiplex PCR; TCRdb stores in-frame clones only, minus some. Counted here are some 86,000 clones, about 83% occurring once; the ten biggest clones make up less than 1.5%. The specimen was CD4+ or CD8+ T cells sorted from blood, collected in a trial of the OX40 agonist ivuxolimab. The receptor set was obtained from an adult with an advanced solid tumor such as melanoma, head and neck, liver or kidney cancer.

This rearrangement joins TRBV9 to TRBJ1-2, with D maybe TRBD1 (6 bases). The germline V gene has CDR1 SGDLS and CDR2 YYNGEE. The CDR3 totals 14 residues. V was cut by 3 bases and J by 4 bases, with 13 bases left in between. The CDR3 loop reads CASSASTGTYGYTF. CDR3 DNA sequence: TGTGCCAGCAGCGCCTCAACAGGGACCTATGGCTACACCTTC. The full variable domain, its missing parts supplied by reference TRBV9 and TRBJ1-2, is DSGVTQTPKHLITATGQRVTLRCSPRSGDLSVYWYQQSLDQGLQFLIQYYNGEERAKGNILERFSAQQFPDLHSELNLSSLELGDSALYFCASSASTGTYGYTFGSGTRLTVV.

The V and J genes are TRBV6-1 and TRBJ2-5; D call uncertain. With 1 base removed from V and 1 base from J, the gap between germline ends came to 10 bases. This CDR3 comprises 15 residues. The germline V gene encodes CDR1 MNHNS and CDR2 SASEGT. For the CDR3, the DNA is TGTGCCAGCAGTGAAGATCGGAGCCCCCAAGAGACCCAGTACTTC. This sequence encodes CASSEDRSPQETQYF.

J is TRBJ2-4 and V is TRBV29-1, with 9 nucleotides matching TRBD2. The CDR3 contains 14 residues. The germline gives CDR1 SQVTM, CDR2 ANQGSEA. Trimming at V came to 3 bases and at J to 2 bases, leaving 2 bases not matched to a gene. Here the CDR3 reads CSVEREGTKNIQYF. The CDR3 nucleotides are TGCAGCGTTGAGCGGGAGGGCACCAAAAACATTCAGTACTTC.

The chain couples TRBV5-1 to TRBJ1-2; tentative D call: TRBD1 (5 bases). Germline assignment: CDR1 SGHRS and CDR2 YFSETQ. Deletions cut 2 bases from V and 3 bases from J, with 8 bases between. CDR3 length equals 13 residues. The CDR3 protein is CASSLIGDYGYTF. The CDR3 coding sequence is TGCGCCAGCAGCTTAATAGGGGACTATGGCTACACCTTC.

The chain has TRBV5-1 and TRBJ1-2; D might be TRBD1 (6 bases). This CDR3 is 14 amino acids long. The germline gives CDR1 SGHRS, CDR2 YFSETQ. V was trimmed by 4 bases and J by 2 bases, leaving 12 bases between them. The CDR3 loop reads CASSPTGYNYGYTF. CDR3 coding DNA: TGCGCCAGCAGCCCCACAGGGTACAACTATGGCTACACCTTC.

The CDR3 region has the DNA TGTGCCAGCTCACCACGGACAGGGTTTTACCAAGAGACCCAGTACTTC. Amino acids: CASSPRTGFYQETQYF. The gene calls are TRBV18 and TRBJ2-5, with TRBD1 identical over 8 bases. The CDR3 covers 16 residues. Germline V gives CDR1 KGHSH, CDR2 LQKENI. After removal of 1 base from V and 0 bases from J, the junction contained 4 bases not matched to a gene.

The chain combines TRBV27 with TRBJ1-5, with D possibly being TRBD1 (5 bases). CDR1 and CDR2 (germline): MNHEY, SMNVEV (reference sequence). Trimming removed 6 bases from V and 4 bases from J, with 16 bases in between. The CDR3 extends over 15 amino acids. CDR3 residues: CASSYGAGSNQPQHF. The DNA for the CDR3 is TGTGCCAGCAGCTACGGGGCAGGGAGTAATCAGCCCCAGCATTTT.